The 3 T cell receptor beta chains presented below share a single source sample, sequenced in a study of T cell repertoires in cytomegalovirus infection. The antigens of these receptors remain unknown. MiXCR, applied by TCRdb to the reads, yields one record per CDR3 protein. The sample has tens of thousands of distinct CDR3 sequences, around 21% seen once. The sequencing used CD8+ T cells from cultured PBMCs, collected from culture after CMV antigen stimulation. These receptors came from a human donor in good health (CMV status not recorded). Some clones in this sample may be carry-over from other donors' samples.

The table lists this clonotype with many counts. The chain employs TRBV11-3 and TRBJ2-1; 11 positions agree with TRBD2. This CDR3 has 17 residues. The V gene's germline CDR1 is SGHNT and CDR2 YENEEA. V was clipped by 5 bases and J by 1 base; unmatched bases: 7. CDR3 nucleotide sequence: TGTGCCAGCAGCACAACTCTAGCGGGAGGATCCTACAATGAGCAGTTCTTC. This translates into CASSTTLAGGSYNEQFF.

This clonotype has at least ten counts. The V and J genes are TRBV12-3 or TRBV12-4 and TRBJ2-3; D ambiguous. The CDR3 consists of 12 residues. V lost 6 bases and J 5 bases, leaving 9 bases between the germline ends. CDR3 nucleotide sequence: TGTGCCAGCAGCCCGTCGGGAGATACGCAGTATTTT. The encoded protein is CASSPSGDTQYF.

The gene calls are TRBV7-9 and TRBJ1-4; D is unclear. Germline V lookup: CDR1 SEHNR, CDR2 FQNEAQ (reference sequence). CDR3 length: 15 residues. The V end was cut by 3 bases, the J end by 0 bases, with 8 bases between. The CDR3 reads CASSLGRATNEKLFF. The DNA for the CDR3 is TGTGCCAGCAGCTTGGGCAGAGCAACTAATGAAAAACTGTTTTTT.